The present T cell receptor (beta chain) was sequenced within a study of blood T cell repertoires in COVID-19. Study as a whole: From T cells, B-cell-depleted T cells, or PBMCs came the material, which was cDNA or gDNA.

This CDR3 has 15 residues. V was clipped by 2 bases and J by 6 bases, with 11 bases between them. Germline V lookup: CDR1 MNHEY, CDR2 SVGEGT. Authors' processing steps: Reference gene primers were amplified, and this amplification served to estimate nucleated cell counts. Repertoires were generated with immunoSEQ multiplex PCR, while TCRdb's copy carries only in-frame clones and drops some. V and J calls and clone size are given by that table; D and trimming were obtained from the DNA. The sample lists 80,000 to 95,000 clones; about 84% were seen once. Material for sequencing was peripheral blood. V and J are TRBV6-2 or TRBV6-3 and TRBJ1-6; D is uncertain. This sequence was found in an elderly man with active or convalescent COVID-19. CDR3 DNA sequence: TGTGCCAGCAGTTACGGCTGGCTGTTTAATTCACCCCTCCACTTT. Its translation is CASSYGWLFNSPLHF.